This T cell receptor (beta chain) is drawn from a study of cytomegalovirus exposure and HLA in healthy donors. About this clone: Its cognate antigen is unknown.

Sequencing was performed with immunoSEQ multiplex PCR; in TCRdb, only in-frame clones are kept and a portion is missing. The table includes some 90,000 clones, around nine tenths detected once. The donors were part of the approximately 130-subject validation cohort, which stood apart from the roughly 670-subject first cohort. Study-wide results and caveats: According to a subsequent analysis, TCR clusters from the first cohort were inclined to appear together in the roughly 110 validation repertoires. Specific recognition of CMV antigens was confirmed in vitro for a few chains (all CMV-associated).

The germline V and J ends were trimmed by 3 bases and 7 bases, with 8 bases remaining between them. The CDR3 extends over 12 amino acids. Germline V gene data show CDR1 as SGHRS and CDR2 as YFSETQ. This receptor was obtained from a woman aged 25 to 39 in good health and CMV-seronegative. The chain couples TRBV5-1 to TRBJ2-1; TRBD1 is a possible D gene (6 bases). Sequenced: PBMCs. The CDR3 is CASSSQGNEQFF. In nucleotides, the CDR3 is TGCGCCAGCAGCTCCCAGGGGAATGAGCAGTTCTTC.